The 31 T cell receptor beta chains below come from one sample, sequenced in a study of OX40 agonist ivuxolimab in advanced cancers. TCRdb keeps only in-frame clones here, not all; method: immunoSEQ multiplex PCR. The table shows 100,000 to 150,000 clones, with around 90% occurring only once. Specimen: CD4+ or CD8+ T cells sorted from blood, collected in a trial of the OX40 agonist ivuxolimab. The source of these receptors is an adult with an advanced solid tumor such as melanoma, head and neck, liver or kidney cancer.

The chain joins TRBV27 to TRBJ2-5; no reliable D call. This CDR3 region has 16 residues. Between the trimmed V and J ends, which lost 0 bases and 5 bases, there was a span of 16 bases. Germline V gene lookup returns CDR1 MNHEY and CDR2 SMNVEV (reference sequence). The DNA of the CDR3 is TGTGCCAGCAGTTTATCGCCCTTTCCCTACAATGAGACCCAGTACTTC. This codes for CASSLSPFPYNETQYF.

The V gene is TRBV2, the J gene TRBJ2-5; the D gene is possibly TRBD2 (5 bases). CDR1 is SNHLY and CDR2 is FYNNEI in the germline V gene. Trimming stripped 6 bases from V and 2 bases from J, with 13 bases between. The CDR3 loop spans 14 amino acids. This CDR3 is CASRATRNQETQYF. In DNA form, the CDR3 reads TGTGCCAGCAGGGCTACTAGGAATCAAGAGACCCAGTACTTC. The whole variable domain, remainder taken from reference TRBV2 and TRBJ2-5, is EPEVTQTPSHQVTQMGQEVILRCVPISNHLYFYWYRQILGQKVEFLVSFYNNEISEKSEIFDDQFSVERPDGSNFTLKIRSTKLEDSAMYFCASRATRNQETQYFGPGTRLLVL.

This chain uses TRBV28 with TRBJ2-1, with D perhaps matching TRBD1 or TRBD2 (6 bases each). Trimming pared 3 bases from V and 3 bases from J, leaving 15 bases between. This CDR3 region has 16 residues. Germline values: CDR1 MDHEN, CDR2 SYDVKM. This CDR3 is CASSLSQGRGYNEQFF. The DNA for the CDR3 is TGTGCCAGCAGTTTGTCCCAGGGGCGGGGCTACAATGAGCAGTTCTTC.

This clone has only a few counts. The chain combines TRBV7-2 with TRBJ1-3; D uncertain. Trimming removed 0 bases at V and 0 bases at J, with 9 bases between. The CDR3 has 16 residues. Germline assignment: CDR1 SGHTA and CDR2 FQGNSA. The CDR3 sequence: CASSLAKLISGNTIYF. Written as DNA, the CDR3 is TGTGCCAGCAGCTTAGCGAAACTGATCTCTGGAAACACCATATATTTT.

The chain couples TRBV7-9 to TRBJ1-1; 8 positions match TRBD1. J lost 4 bases, V lost 5 bases, and 6 bases had no gene match. The germline V gene has CDR1 SEHNR and CDR2 FQNEAQ (reference sequence). The CDR3 length is 14 residues. CDR3 DNA sequence: TGTGCCAGCAGCCAACTCACAGGGGGCACTGAAGCTTTCTTT. Its translation: CASSQLTGGTEAFF.

This rearrangement joins TRBV11-2 to TRBJ2-2; D is uncertain. Trimming left V 1 base short and J 6 bases short, with 6 bases between. The CDR3 is made up of 13 amino acids. Per the germline V gene, CDR1 is SGHAT and CDR2 is FQNNGV. The CDR3 DNA is TGTGCCAGCAGCTTAGTACTGGCCGGGGAGCTGTTTTTT. It specifies CASSLVLAGELFF.

This clone was counted between two and nine times. The chain links TRBV9 to TRBJ2-3; 9 bases agree with TRBD1. J gave up 0 bases and V 3 bases, and 8 bases lay outside the gene matches. Germline CDR1 and CDR2: SGDLS and YYNGEE. The CDR3 contains 17 residues. CDR3 in DNA: TGTGCCAGCAGCGGTACAGGGGGCTACACTAGCACAGATACGCAGTATTTT. Encoded protein: CASSGTGGYTSTDTQYF.

This chain joins TRBV28 and TRBJ2-5, with 15 bases aligning to TRBD2. This CDR3 is built from 16 residues. The ends lost 6 bases at V and 3 bases at J; junction bases unmatched: 5. Germline V lookup: CDR1 MDHEN, CDR2 SYDVKM. The CDR3 spells CASRLGLAGGEETQYF. The CDR3 DNA follows: TGTGCCAGCAGACTTGGACTAGCGGGAGGGGAAGAGACCCAGTACTTC.

The rearrangement links TRBV5-1 to TRBJ2-3; D might be TRBD1 or TRBD2, each matching 5 bases. The V end was cut by 4 bases, the J end by 0 bases, with 21 bases between. Per germline, CDR1 SGHRS and CDR2 YFSETQ. The CDR3 contains 18 residues. The CDR3 sequence: CASSNTPNLGRSTDTQYF. The CDR3 bases are TGCGCCAGCAGCAATACCCCTAACTTGGGACGGAGCACAGATACGCAGTATTTT.

The chain uses TRBV28 and TRBJ2-6, with D hard to call. CDR3 length equals 17 residues. Trimming took off 7 bases at V and 0 bases at J, with 16 bases between the two ends. Per germline, CDR1 MDHEN and CDR2 SYDVKM. CDR3: CASTRQNHFSGANVLTF. Written as DNA, the CDR3 is TGTGCCAGCACCCGGCAAAACCACTTCTCTGGGGCCAACGTCCTGACTTTC.

The chain couples TRBV28 to TRBJ2-7; D is undetermined. The V end was cut by 7 bases, the J end by 0 bases, with 13 bases between. The CDR3 contains 14 residues. Germline V gene sequence: CDR1 MDHEN, CDR2 SYDVKM. The DNA of the CDR3 is TGTGCCAGCACCGAAGAGGATTACTCCTACGAGCAGTACTTC. Translation: CASTEEDYSYEQYF.

J is TRBJ1-2 and V is TRBV19, with 8 bases lining up with TRBD1. In germline, CDR1 is LNHDA, CDR2 SQIVND (reference sequence). After removal of 9 bases from V and 3 bases from J, the junction contained 3 bases not matched to a gene. The CDR3 is made up of 12 amino acids. CDR3 sequence reads: CASKTGDYGYTF. CDR3 DNA: TGTGCCAGCAAGACAGGGGACTATGGCTACACCTTC.

The V call is TRBV19, the J call TRBJ1-2, with 10 bases fitting TRBD1. This CDR3 region has 13 residues. The V segment lost 6 bases and the J segment 11 bases; nucleotides outside the gene matches: 9. Germline V gives CDR1 LNHDA, CDR2 SQIVND (reference sequence). The DNA of the CDR3 is TGTGCCAGTAGGACGGGACAGGGGCCTTTTTACACCTTC. Protein: CASRTGQGPFYTF.

CDR3 in amino acids: CASSLEEKLFF. The CDR3 nucleotides are TGTGCCAGCAGTTTGGAGGAAAAACTGTTTTTT. The J gene is TRBJ1-4, the V gene TRBV28; D uncertain. The CDR3 sequence is 11 residues long. V was trimmed by 3 bases and J by 8 bases, leaving 4 bases between them. CDR1 and CDR2 from the germline V gene are MDHEN and SYDVKM.

The genes are TRBV19 and TRBJ2-1; TRBD2 matches at 10 bases. The germline gives CDR1 LNHDA, CDR2 SQIVND (reference sequence). Trimming took 5 bases from V and 3 from J; bases not matched to a gene: 13. The CDR3 extends over 18 amino acids. For the CDR3, the DNA is TGTGCCAGTAGTCCCTCCGCCGGGACTAGCGATCTCTACAATGAGCAGTTCTTC. Protein: CASSPSAGTSDLYNEQFF.

The chain joins TRBV6-1 to TRBJ1-2; D gene ambiguous. The CDR3 contains 14 residues. CDR1 is MNHNS and CDR2 is SASEGT in the germline V gene. Deletions cut 3 bases from V and 3 bases from J, with 11 bases between. In nucleotides, the CDR3 is TGTGCCAGCAGTGATTGGGGTATCGACTATGGCTACACCTTC. Protein product: CASSDWGIDYGYTF.

The chain uses TRBV5-1 and TRBJ2-7, with 8 bases identical to TRBD1. The junction had 7 bases not matched to a gene; V was cut back by 4 bases and J by 4 bases. The CDR3 covers 14 residues. Germline V CDR1 and CDR2: SGHRS, YFSETQ. DNA of the CDR3: TGCGCCAGCAGCCCAGGACAGGGTTTGTACGAGCAGTACTTC. It is translated as CASSPGQGLYEQYF.

The chain joins TRBV19 to TRBJ1-1, with D perhaps matching TRBD1 (6 bases). The length of the CDR3 is 16 residues. Trimming took off 1 base at V and 0 bases at J, with 12 bases between the two ends. CDR1 and CDR2 from the germline V gene are LNHDA and SQIVND (reference sequence). CDR3 in DNA: TGTGCCAGTAGTATAGGGGGGGCAGGGTTGAACACTGAAGCTTTCTTT. It translates to CASSIGGAGLNTEAFF. Complete variable domain (other parts from reference TRBV19 and TRBJ1-1): DGGITQSPKYLFRKEGQNVTLSCEQNLNHDAMYWYRQDPGQGLRLIYYSQIVNDFQKGDIAEGYSVSREKKESFPLTVTSAQKNPTAFYLCASSIGGAGLNTEAFFGQGTRLTVV.

The V gene is TRBV7-9, the J gene TRBJ1-4; 7 nucleotides agree with TRBD1. CDR1 and CDR2 (germline): SEHNR, FQNEAQ (reference sequence). The CDR3 is 17 residues long. The trim removed 7 bases at V and 6 bases at J, leaving 17 bases unmatched. The CDR3 bases are TGTGCCAGCACTGAGGGGGGAGGGGGACAGCACGATGAAAAACTGTTTTTT. Its translation is CASTEGGGGQHDEKLFF.

The rearrangement links TRBV29-1 to TRBJ2-1, with D uncertain. Germline CDR1 is SQVTM and CDR2 is ANQGSEA. V was trimmed by 1 base and J by 3 bases, leaving 10 bases between them. There are 14 residues in the CDR3. The DNA of the CDR3 is TGCAGCGTTGAAGGGGCAGAGAACTACAATGAGCAGTTCTTC. Amino acid sequence: CSVEGAENYNEQFF.

This chain joins TRBV5-1 and TRBJ1-3; D call uncertain. The CDR3 length is 15 residues. With 4 bases removed from V and 0 bases from J, the gap between germline ends came to 11 bases. Germline assignment: CDR1 SGHRS and CDR2 YFSETQ. This CDR3 reads CASSPGVSSGNTIYF. CDR3 sequence (DNA): TGCGCCAGCAGCCCCGGGGTCAGCTCTGGAAACACCATATATTTT.

The chain is built from TRBV29-1 and TRBJ2-6; D gene unclear. V was cut by 3 bases and J by 0 bases, with 6 bases left in between. This CDR3 contains 14 residues. Germline V gives CDR1 SQVTM, CDR2 ANQGSEA. CDR3 nucleotides: TGCAGCGTTGACAGGTACTCTGGGGCCAACGTCCTGACTTTC. It encodes CSVDRYSGANVLTF.

The J gene is TRBJ1-1, the V gene TRBV18; D is unclear. The CDR3 contains 14 residues. Deletions cut 3 bases from V and 1 base from J, with 9 bases between. Germline V gives CDR1 KGHSH, CDR2 LQKENI. In DNA form, the CDR3 reads TGTGCCAGCTCACCTAGCACAGCGAACACTGAAGCTTTCTTT. Amino acid sequence: CASSPSTANTEAFF.

This chain connects TRBV27 to TRBJ2-1; TRBD2 might be the D (5 bases). This CDR3 contains 17 residues. CDR1 is MNHEY and CDR2 is SMNVEV in the germline V gene (reference sequence). Trimming removed 5 bases from V and 3 bases from J, with 20 bases in between. The CDR3 DNA reads as TGTGCCAGCAGTCCTCCTCCAAGGAGCGGAGTCTACAATGAGCAGTTCTTC. As protein: CASSPPPRSGVYNEQFF.

V usage is TRBV18 and J usage is TRBJ1-4; TRBD1 is a possible D gene (5 bases). Per the germline V gene, CDR1 is KGHSH and CDR2 is LQKENI. The CDR3 contains 13 residues. V dropped 6 bases and J dropped 8 bases, with 13 bases sitting between them. CDR3 DNA sequence: TGTGCCAGCTCCCTCAGGGAGGACGAAAAACTGTTTTTT. Amino acid sequence: CASSLREDEKLFF.

The chain carries TRBV5-1 and TRBJ1-1, with D perhaps matching TRBD1 (6 bases). V lost 4 bases and J 1 base, leaving 17 bases between the germline ends. The CDR3 spans 16 residues. Germline V CDR1 and CDR2: SGHRS, YFSETQ. In DNA, the CDR3 is TGCGCCAGCAGCCGCAGGCAGGGGTCTGGGAACACTGAAGCTTTCTTT. It specifies CASSRRQGSGNTEAFF.

V is TRBV2 and J is TRBJ2-5; no clear D. The V end lost 2 bases, the J end lost 6 bases, and 13 bases lay between the germline ends. Germline CDR1 is SNHLY and CDR2 is FYNNEI. This CDR3 comprises 14 residues. In DNA form, the CDR3 reads TGTGCCAGCAGTGAATTTCTGGGTGCAAAGACCCAGTACTTC. This sequence encodes CASSEFLGAKTQYF. Combining the CDR3 with reference TRBV2 and TRBJ2-5 gives the whole variable domain EPEVTQTPSHQVTQMGQEVILRCVPISNHLYFYWYRQILGQKVEFLVSFYNNEISEKSEIFDDQFSVERPDGSNFTLKIRSTKLEDSAMYFCASSEFLGAKTQYFGPGTRLLVL.

The chain is built from TRBV5-1 and TRBJ2-5; TRBD2 aligns across 11 bases. The CDR3 runs to 16 residues. Germline CDR1 is SGHRS and CDR2 is YFSETQ. The ends lost 0 bases at V and 2 bases at J; junction bases unmatched: 3. The CDR3: CASSLGLAGRQETQYF. CDR3 DNA sequence: TGCGCCAGCAGCTTGGGACTAGCGGGAAGACAAGAGACCCAGTACTTC.

This chain connects TRBV5-6 to TRBJ2-1; 9 bases align to TRBD2. The CDR3 contains 16 residues. Germline CDR1 SGHDT, CDR2 YYEEEE. V dropped 0 bases and J dropped 6; count of bases not matched to a gene: 7. The CDR3 DNA reads as TGTGCCAGCAGCTTGGTTCGCGGGAGGGCCCTCAATGAGCAGTTCTTC. Protein product: CASSLVRGRALNEQFF. The full variable domain, its missing parts supplied by reference TRBV5-6 and TRBJ2-1, is DAGVTQSPTHLIKTRGQQVTLRCSPKSGHDTVSWYQQALGQGPQFIFQYYEEEERQRGNFPDRFSGHQFPNYSSELNVNALLLGDSALYLCASSLVRGRALNEQFFGPGTRLTVL.

The chain recombines TRBV7-9 with TRBJ2-5; no firm D call. Trimming removed 1 base from V and 2 bases from J, with 8 bases in between. There are 14 residues in the CDR3. From germline, CDR1 is SEHNR and CDR2 FQNEAQ (reference sequence). The CDR3 DNA is TGTGCCAGCAGCTTAGAAATGGGGCAAGAGACCCAGTACTTC. Translation gives CASSLEMGQETQYF.

The rearrangement uses TRBV25-1 and TRBJ2-1, with 9 bases aligning to TRBD1. The CDR3 runs 15 residues. CDR1 is MGHDK, CDR2 SYGVNS, per germline. With V trimmed by 3 bases and J by 4 bases, 4 bases remained unmatched. CDR3 residues: CASSDPGTGYNEQFF. The CDR3 DNA is TGTGCCAGCAGTGACCCAGGGACAGGGTACAATGAGCAGTTCTTC.